Listed here are 6 T cell receptor beta chains from one sample, sequenced in a study of metastatic and nonmetastatic thyroid tumors. The entire patient cohort was treatment-naive prior to thyroid surgery. TCRdb reprocessed the PCR reads via MiXCR. The sample lists roughly 20,000 clones, 34% occurring once. The sequenced sample consisted of tumor tissue. The receptors shown here come from a female donor with papillary thyroid cancer or a benign thyroid nodule (not recorded which). Some clones in this sample may be carry-over from other donors' samples.

This clone was counted between two and nine times. V and J are TRBV19 and TRBJ1-3, with D possibly TRBD1 on 5 matching bases. V was clipped by 4 bases and J by 4 bases, with 11 bases between them. CDR3 length: 14 amino acids. Looked up from germline, CDR1 is LNHDA and CDR2 is SQIVND (reference sequence). This CDR3 is CASSTTVTGNTIYF. CDR3 nucleotides: TGTGCCAGTAGTACGACAGTTACGGGAAACACCATATATTTT. Complete variable domain (other parts from reference TRBV19 and TRBJ1-3): DGGITQSPKYLFRKEGQNVTLSCEQNLNHDAMYWYRQDPGQGLRLIYYSQIVNDFQKGDIAEGYSVSREKKESFPLTVTSAQKNPTAFYLCASSTTVTGNTIYFGEGSWLTVV.

This clone has only a few counts. The rearrangement uses TRBV6-5 and TRBJ2-2, with D possibly matching TRBD2 (7 bases). V was clipped by 6 bases and J by 5 bases, with 25 bases between them. Germline assignment: CDR1 MNHEY and CDR2 SVGAGI. This CDR3 region has 18 residues. The chain's CDR3 is CASSPTEGGVGKTGELFF. The CDR3 nucleotides read TGTGCCAGCAGCCCGACGGAGGGGGGGGTTGGAAAGACCGGGGAGCTGTTTTTT.

This chain joins TRBV11-3 and TRBJ1-6, with TRBD1 matching over 8 bases. The V gene end was trimmed by 2 bases and the J gene end by 10 bases; junction bases not matched to a gene: 4. Germline CDR1 reads SGHNT; CDR2 reads YENEEA. The CDR3 runs to 14 residues. Here the CDR3 reads CASSLRTGSSPLHF. The CDR3 DNA reads TGTGCCAGCAGCTTAAGGACAGGGAGCTCACCCCTCCACTTT.

By share, this clone counts as medium-sized. This chain connects TRBV28 to TRBJ1-2, with 9 bases aligning to TRBD1. The germline V gene has CDR1 MDHEN and CDR2 SYDVKM. The CDR3 has 16 amino acids. The V segment lost 8 bases and the J segment 2 bases; nucleotides outside the gene matches: 12. The CDR3 sequence: CASGMTQGAGNYGYTF. DNA for the CDR3: TGTGCCAGCGGTATGACACAGGGGGCAGGCAACTATGGCTACACCTTC.

Ten or more counts support this clone. This chain joins TRBV5-6 and TRBJ1-4; a weak D match, TRBD1 (6 bases). Germline lookup yields CDR1 SGHDT and CDR2 YYEEEE. The V and J ends lost 2 bases and 8 bases respectively, with 16 bases between them. CDR3 size: 15 residues. The CDR3, as DNA: TGTGCCAGCAGCTTTACCGCAGGGGTTGGGGAAAAACTGTTTTTT. This codes for CASSFTAGVGEKLFF.

This clone has more than one count but fewer than ten. The chain is built from TRBV6-1 and TRBJ2-1; a weak D match, TRBD1 (6 bases). From germline, CDR1 is MNHNS and CDR2 SASEGT. Trimming removed 6 bases from V and 15 bases from J, with 15 bases in between. The CDR3 contains 11 residues. CDR3 residues: CASSAGDRPFF. Written as DNA, the CDR3 is TGTGCCAGCAGCGCCGGAGACAGGCCGTTCTTC.